Below are 4 T cell receptor beta chains sequenced from a single sample in a study of blood T cell repertoires in COVID-19. Clones were read by immunoSEQ multiplex PCR, and TCRdb kept only the in-frame ones, dropping some. The sample lists fewer than 200,000 clones, roughly 78% occurring once. Input material: PBMCs or T cells enriched from blood (not recorded which). Receptor source: a woman in her sixties or seventies in a cohort exposed to, infected with or recovered from COVID-19 (not recorded which).

The V gene is TRBV6-5, the J gene TRBJ1-2; 10 bases map to TRBD1. The CDR3 is 15 amino acids. Trimming at V came to 6 bases and at J to 6 bases, leaving 10 bases not matched to a gene. Germline loops: CDR1 MNHEY, CDR2 SVGAGI. The CDR3 DNA reads as TGTGCCAGCAGCCTTCGACAGGGGGCCCTGAATGGCTACACCTTC. Amino acids: CASSLRQGALNGYTF.

This chain joins TRBV21-1 and TRBJ2-5; the table assigns TRBD1, which was not confirmed against the DNA. TRBV21-1 has pseudogene status. There are 16 residues in the CDR3. The CDR3 sequence is CASSKPGQGTLETQYF. The CDR3, as DNA: TGTGCCAGCAGCAAACCGGGACAAGGGACGTTAGAGACCCAGTACTTC.

The sample holds a few counts of this clone. The rearrangement uses TRBV9 and TRBJ1-1; TRBD1 matches at 10 bases. CDR1 is SGDLS, CDR2 YYNGEE, per germline. The CDR3 totals 15 residues. With 5 bases clipped from V and 2 bases from J, the junction kept 6 bases outside the gene matches. CDR3 nucleotides: TGTGCCAGCAGTGGGGACAGGGGTCTCAACACTGAAGCTTTCTTT. It translates to CASSGDRGLNTEAFF.

V usage is TRBV3-1 (or the pseudogene TRBV3-2) and J usage is TRBJ1-4; D may be TRBD1 (6 bases). Germline V CDR1 and CDR2: LGHDT, YNNKEL (reference sequence). CDR3 length: 16 amino acids. Trimming left V 4 bases short and J 2 bases short, with 14 bases between. The DNA of the CDR3 is TGTGCCAGCAGCCCAGGACAGCAAACGACTAATGAAAAACTGTTTTTT. Protein: CASSPGQQTTNEKLFF.